Below, 8 T cell receptor beta chains from the same sample are listed, as sequenced in a study of cytomegalovirus exposure and HLA in healthy donors. PCR used 60 Vbeta primers and 13 Jbeta primers. Measured with immunoSEQ multiplex PCR; TCRdb has only the in-frame clones, and not every one. The data hold about 110,000 clones, with 60% to 80% observed a single time. Material for sequencing was PBMCs. The receptors come from a woman aged 40 to 49 in good health and CMV-seropositive.

The rearrangement uses TRBV4-2 and TRBJ1-2, with TRBD1 matching 12 bases. The CDR3 is made up of 15 amino acids. Trimming took 0 bases from V and 8 from J; bases not matched to a gene: 4. In germline, CDR1 is LGHNA, CDR2 YNFKEQ. This CDR3 reads CASSQERGQGAGYTF. CDR3 DNA: TGTGCCAGCAGCCAAGAACGGGGACAGGGGGCAGGCTACACCTTC.

As to this clone: At the DNA level, this CDR3 is encoded by other sequences in the same sample as well. The rearrangement uses TRBV18 and TRBJ1-5, with a tentative D call TRBD1 (6 bases). The CDR3 runs to 16 residues. V dropped 3 bases and J dropped 2 bases, with 14 bases sitting between them. In germline, CDR1 is KGHSH, CDR2 LQKENI. The CDR3 nucleotides read TGTGCCAGCTCACCCCGGGCCACAGGGCGCAATCAGCCCCAGCATTTT. Translated: CASSPRATGRNQPQHF.

CDR3 residues: CASSPADGRQFF. The CDR3 DNA reads TGTGCCAGCAGTCCAGCGGATGGCCGGCAGTTCTTC. This rearrangement joins TRBV27 to TRBJ2-1; maybe TRBD2 (5 bases). Germline V gives CDR1 MNHEY, CDR2 SMNVEV (reference sequence). V shed 5 bases and J shed 12 bases, with 14 bases lying between them. The CDR3 consists of 12 residues.

This clone was seen a handful of times. The rearrangement joins TRBV6-1 to TRBJ1-2; possible D gene TRBD1, 5 bases. This CDR3 spans 11 amino acids. Germline CDR1 and CDR2: MNHNS and SASEGT. The CDR3 bases are TGTGCTTGGTGGGGGGACTATGGCTACACCTTC. This sequence encodes CAWWGDYGYTF.

V and J are TRBV5-1 and TRBJ2-5; 7 nucleotides align to TRBD1. The germline V gene has CDR1 SGHRS and CDR2 YFSETQ. Losses at the gene ends were 1 base for V and 5 bases for J; bases not matched to a gene: 8. This CDR3 is 15 amino acids long. The CDR3 nucleotides read TGCGCCAGCAGCTTGATGGGCGACAGGGCGGAGACCCAGTACTTC. Its translation is CASSLMGDRAETQYF.

The chain uses TRBV11-2 and TRBJ1-3, with 7 bases matching TRBD1. There are 16 residues in the CDR3. Germline V gene data show CDR1 as SGHAT and CDR2 as FQNNGV. J gave up 0 bases and V 2 bases, and 4 bases lay outside the gene matches. The CDR3 DNA follows: TGTGCCAGCAGCTTACCGGACAGGCGCTCTGGAAACACCATATATTTT. Protein sequence: CASSLPDRRSGNTIYF.

The chain has TRBV28 and TRBJ2-2; no reliable D call. Germline CDR1 MDHEN, CDR2 SYDVKM. The ends were cut back, 5 bases at V and 4 bases at J, with 8 bases in the middle. This CDR3 comprises 13 residues. CDR3 amino acids: CASSITTTGELFF. In DNA, the CDR3 is TGTGCCAGCAGTATAACAACCACCGGGGAGCTGTTTTTT.

This clone was seen a handful of times. The chain uses TRBV27 and TRBJ1-4, with unresolved D. Germline V gives CDR1 MNHEY, CDR2 SMNVEV (reference sequence). Trimming removed 1 base from V and 3 bases from J, with 12 bases in between. The CDR3 has 16 amino acids. The CDR3 loop reads CASSLLRDSSNEKLFF. The CDR3 nucleotides are TGTGCCAGCAGTTTATTACGGGATTCGTCTAATGAAAAACTGTTTTTT.